This TCR beta chain was retrieved from a study of T cell changes during pregnancy in multiple sclerosis. Repertoires were generated with immunoSEQ multiplex PCR, while TCRdb's copy carries only in-frame clones and drops some. The repertoire has some 40,000 clones, about 94% of them found once; the top ten carry around 0.42%. This CDR3 spans 16 amino acids. Germline values: CDR1 LGHNA, CDR2 YNFKEQ. V lost 0 bases, J lost 0 bases, and 2 bases stayed unmatched. The sequenced sample was CD4+ T cells from peripheral blood mononuclear cells, obtained in the second trimester of pregnancy. The sequence was collected from a female donor with multiple sclerosis, enrolled in a pregnancy study. The chain has TRBV4-2 and TRBJ2-1; 7 bases agree with TRBD1. The CDR3 bases are TGTGCCAGCAGCCAAGATGAGGGGGCCTCCTACAATGAGCAGTTCTTC. Translated: CASSQDEGASYNEQFF.